The 14 T cell receptor beta chains given below trace back to one sample, sequenced in a study of cytomegalovirus exposure and HLA in healthy donors. Method: immunoSEQ multiplex PCR; TCRdb's copy keeps in-frame clones and lacks some. The sample consists of about 240,000 clones, approximately 84% of them appearing once. Sequences were obtained from PBMCs. All receptors come from a woman aged 25 to 39 in good health and CMV-seropositive.

This chain uses TRBV27 with TRBJ2-1, with a weak D call TRBD2 (5 bases). The germline V and J ends were trimmed by 7 bases and 2 bases, with 15 bases remaining between them. Per germline, CDR1 MNHEY and CDR2 SMNVEV (reference sequence). The length of the CDR3 is 15 residues. The chain's CDR3 is CASTAVAAAYNEQFF. The CDR3 DNA is TGTGCCAGCACAGCGGTTGCGGCGGCCTACAATGAGCAGTTCTTC.

V is TRBV18 and J is TRBJ2-5, with D maybe TRBD2 (5 bases). V dropped 0 bases and J dropped 2 bases, with 10 bases sitting between them. The V gene's germline CDR1 is KGHSH and CDR2 LQKENI. The CDR3 sequence is 15 residues long. The DNA for the CDR3 is TGTGCCAGCTCACCACCATCCAAGCGGCAAGAGACCCAGTACTTC. Amino acid sequence: CASSPPSKRQETQYF.

The chain carries TRBV25-1 and TRBJ1-1; D might be TRBD1 (5 bases). Germline values: CDR1 MGHDK, CDR2 SYGVNS. The CDR3 has 15 amino acids. The V gene lost 1 base and the J gene lost 4 bases, with 13 bases spanning the gap. The CDR3: CASSEWFPGGTEAFF. The CDR3, as DNA: TGTGCCAGCAGTGAATGGTTTCCGGGGGGCACTGAAGCTTTCTTT.

The CDR3 protein is CASSYGSNANEQFF. The CDR3 region has the DNA TGTGCCAGCAGTTACGGGAGTAACGCCAATGAGCAGTTCTTC. The chain carries TRBV27 and TRBJ2-1; TRBD2 might be the D (6 bases). The ends were cut back, 4 bases at V and 6 bases at J, with 13 bases in the middle. CDR3 length: 14 residues. Germline CDR1 reads MNHEY; CDR2 reads SMNVEV (reference sequence).

The V gene is TRBV13, the J gene TRBJ2-7; 10 bases match TRBD2. This CDR3 spans 14 amino acids. Germline-derived CDR1 and CDR2 are PRHDT and FYEKMQ (reference sequence). Germline trimming cut 7 bases from V and 2 bases from J; bases unmatched to any gene: 5. The CDR3 is CASTPSGRPYEQYF. CDR3 bases: TGTGCCAGCACTCCTAGCGGGAGACCCTACGAGCAGTACTTC.

V and J are TRBV11-2 and TRBJ2-7; perhaps TRBD2 as D (5 bases). Looked up from germline, CDR1 is SGHAT and CDR2 is FQNNGV. The CDR3 consists of 12 residues. The germline V and J ends were trimmed by 1 base and 8 bases, with 9 bases remaining between them. The chain's CDR3 is CASSLVGEKQYF. The CDR3 region has the DNA TGTGCCAGCAGCTTAGTCGGGGAAAAGCAGTACTTC. The full variable domain, completed using reference TRBV11-2 and TRBJ2-7, is EAGVAQSPRYKIIEKRQSVAFWCNPISGHATLYWYQQILGQGPKLLIQFQNNGVVDDSQLPKDRFSAERLKGVDSTLKIQPAKLEDSAVYLCASSLVGEKQYFGPGTRLTVT.

Concerning this clone: An end of the junction does not agree with germline; a read error may underlie this. This sample also contains other DNA sequences that code for the same CDR3. The chain recombines TRBV6-1 with TRBJ1-5, with D possibly matching TRBD1 (6 bases). Per the germline V gene, CDR1 is MNHNS and CDR2 is SASEGT. This CDR3 region has 13 residues. In DNA, the CDR3 is TGCGCCAGCAGAAGTACAGGGAATCAGCCCCAGCATTTT. It is translated as CASRSTGNQPQHF.

On this clone itself: Since a much larger clone is just one base distant, this may be a read error. This specimen includes other DNA sequences encoding the same CDR3. The CDR3 region has the DNA TGTGCCAGCTCACCCCAGGGGGCGAACACTGAAGCTTTCTTT. It codes for CASSPQGANTEAFF. V usage is TRBV18 and J usage is TRBJ1-1; 8 bases align to TRBD1. Germline loops: CDR1 KGHSH, CDR2 LQKENI. V dropped 3 bases and J dropped 1; count of bases not matched to a gene: 1. This CDR3 spans 14 amino acids.

V is TRBV5-1 and J is TRBJ2-2, with D possibly matching TRBD2 (5 bases). Germline lookup yields CDR1 SGHRS and CDR2 YFSETQ. V lost 0 bases and J lost 5, with 5 bases in between. The CDR3 has 13 residues. In nucleotides, the CDR3 is TGCGCCAGCAGCTTGGGCGGGACCGGGGAGCTGTTTTTT. This sequence encodes CASSLGGTGELFF.

The gene calls are TRBV11-2 and TRBJ2-7, with a possible D match to TRBD1 (6 bases). V was cut by 3 bases and J by 3 bases, with 12 bases left in between. This CDR3 comprises 14 residues. Per germline, CDR1 SGHAT and CDR2 FQNNGV. CDR3 DNA: TGTGCCAGCAGCTTGACCAGGGGCGTCTACGAGCAGTACTTC. Protein product: CASSLTRGVYEQYF.

The CDR3 loop reads CAWSTGGPGNTIYF. In nucleotides, the CDR3 is TGTGCCTGGAGTACCGGGGGACCTGGAAACACCATATATTTT. V is TRBV30 and J is TRBJ1-3; possible D gene TRBD1, 5 bases. Germline CDR1 is GTSNPN and CDR2 is SVGIG (reference sequence). The CDR3 is 14 amino acids. V lost 2 bases and J 2 bases, leaving 10 bases between the germline ends. Filled out from reference TRBV30 and TRBJ1-3, the complete variable domain reads SQTIHQWPATLVQPVGSPLSLECTVEGTSNPNLYWYRQAAGRGLQLLFYSVGIGQISSEVPQNLSASRPQDRQFILSSKKLLLSDSGFYLCAWSTGGPGNTIYFGEGSWLTVV.

The chain carries TRBV27 and TRBJ2-6; tentative D call: TRBD1 (5 bases). Trimming took 9 bases from V and 2 from J, leaving 17 bases between them. This CDR3 has 16 amino acids. Germline V gives CDR1 MNHEY, CDR2 SMNVEV (reference sequence). As DNA, the CDR3 is TGTGCCAGTCTTGGCAGGGTAGCTCCTGGGGCCAACGTCCTGACTTTC. It yields the protein CASLGRVAPGANVLTF.

The V gene is TRBV18, the J gene TRBJ2-5, with D possibly being TRBD2 (6 bases). This CDR3 region has 14 residues. CDR1 is KGHSH and CDR2 is LQKENI in the germline V gene. The V end lost 3 bases, the J end lost 3 bases, and 11 bases lay between the germline ends. CDR3 sequence reads: CASSPQGLKETQYF. CDR3 nucleotide sequence: TGTGCCAGCTCACCTCAAGGACTAAAAGAGACCCAGTACTTC.

The chain uses TRBV6-1 and TRBJ2-7; no reliable D call. With 1 base removed from V and 4 bases from J, the gap between germline ends came to 23 bases. This CDR3 region has 18 residues. Germline lookup yields CDR1 MNHNS and CDR2 SASEGT. The CDR3 spells CASSEGIGVSADWYEQYF. The CDR3 bases are TGTGCCAGCAGTGAAGGAATAGGAGTTTCCGCCGACTGGTACGAGCAGTACTTC.